The entry that follows covers one T cell receptor (beta chain) sequence. This record belongs to a study of blood T cell repertoires in COVID-19. The CDR3 length is 16 residues. Germline CDR1 reads KGHDR; CDR2 reads SFDVKD. The ends lost 1 base at V and 4 bases at J; junction bases unmatched: 4. Original processing notes: Amplification from reference gene primers served as the basis for estimated nucleated cell counts. Profiling relied on immunoSEQ multiplex PCR, and the TCRdb table lists in-frame clones only, not all of them. That table furnishes V, J and clone size, whereas the DNA furnished D and trimming. The table records roughly 260,000 clones, about nine tenths of them present only once. Categorization into cohorts depended on clinical history that participants reported. The study counted Cohort 3 donors as recovered given two negative PCRs, clearance, or symptom resolution.

Sequencing was done on a sample of PBMCs or T cells enriched from blood (not recorded which). The chain is built from TRBV24-1 and TRBJ2-5; 11 positions agree with TRBD2. The TCR originated in a woman between 18 and 29 years old who had recovered from COVID-19. In nucleotides, the CDR3 is TGTGCCACCAGTGATTTTACTAGCGGGAGTAGAGAGACCCAGTACTTC. This encodes CATSDFTSGSRETQYF.